The 4 T cell receptor beta chains reported below all come from one sample, sequenced in a study of T cells in localized non-small cell lung cancer. Only in-frame clones appear in the TCRdb table, and some are missing; sequencing was by immunoSEQ multiplex PCR. The table has around 1,000 clones, approximately 21% seen once. This material consisted of lung tumor tissue, taken before any cancer treatment. The origin of the receptors is a man between 40 and 69 years old with stage II squamous cell lung carcinoma.

The chain's CDR3 is CASSWTSGPYNEQFF. In DNA form, the CDR3 reads TGTGCCAGCAGCTGGACTAGCGGCCCCTACAATGAGCAGTTCTTC. The V gene is TRBV11-3, the J gene TRBJ2-1; 10 positions agree with TRBD2. Germline-derived CDR1 and CDR2 are SGHNT and YENEEA. The CDR3 spans 15 residues. V shed 4 bases and J 2 bases; nucleotides not matched to a gene: 2.

The V gene is TRBV11-3, the J gene TRBJ1-1; 9 nucleotides agree with TRBD1. This CDR3 is built from 15 residues. Trimming at V came to 5 bases and at J to 0 bases, leaving 4 bases not matched to a gene. Germline V gene sequence: CDR1 SGHNT, CDR2 YENEEA. DNA of the CDR3: TGTGCCAGCAGCGCCGGACAGGGGATGAACACTGAAGCTTTCTTT. Translating gives CASSAGQGMNTEAFF. Supplemented by reference TRBV11-3 and TRBJ1-1, the full variable domain reads EAGVVQSPRYKIIEKKQPVAFWCNPISGHNTLYWYLQNLGQGPELLIRYENEEAVDDSQLPKDRFSAERLKGVDSTLKIQPAELGDSAVYLCASSAGQGMNTEAFFGQGTRLTVV.

This clone is large by share. The rearrangement uses TRBV19 and TRBJ2-5; a possible D gene is TRBD2 (6 bases). Per the germline V gene, CDR1 is LNHDA and CDR2 is SQIVND (reference sequence). The CDR3 loop spans 14 amino acids. Trimming shortened V by 1 base and J by 4 bases, and 10 bases separated the two germline ends. CDR3 nucleotide sequence: TGTGCCAGTAGTATAGTGGAGGGCGTAGAGACCCAGTACTTC. Amino acids: CASSIVEGVETQYF.

This clone was found a few times. V gene TRBV19 combines with J gene TRBJ1-4; TRBD1 matches at 10 bases. The CDR3 contains 15 residues. The V and J ends lost 10 bases and 3 bases, in that order; junction bases with no gene match: 8. Germline CDR1 LNHDA, CDR2 SQIVND (reference sequence). The CDR3 is CATGDRGYSNEKLFF. CDR3 nucleotides: TGTGCCACCGGGGACAGGGGTTACTCTAATGAAAAACTGTTTTTT.